This T cell receptor (beta chain) was recovered during a study of cytomegalovirus exposure and HLA in healthy donors. V was trimmed by 0 bases and J by 1 base, leaving 8 bases between them. The CDR3 has 15 amino acids. Looked up from germline, CDR1 is SGDLS and CDR2 is YYNGEE. Generated by immunoSEQ multiplex PCR, the TCRdb table keeps only in-frame clones and is missing some. The data hold fewer than 150,000 clones, with around nine tenths observed a single time. V gene TRBV9 combines with J gene TRBJ1-5; D uncertain. The sequence derives from a man aged 25 to 45 in good health and CMV-seronegative. The sample consisted of PBMCs. CDR3 sequence (DNA): TGTGCCAGCAGCGTAGATGCAGCGAGCAATCAGCCCCAGCATTTT. Translated, it gives CASSVDAASNQPQHF.